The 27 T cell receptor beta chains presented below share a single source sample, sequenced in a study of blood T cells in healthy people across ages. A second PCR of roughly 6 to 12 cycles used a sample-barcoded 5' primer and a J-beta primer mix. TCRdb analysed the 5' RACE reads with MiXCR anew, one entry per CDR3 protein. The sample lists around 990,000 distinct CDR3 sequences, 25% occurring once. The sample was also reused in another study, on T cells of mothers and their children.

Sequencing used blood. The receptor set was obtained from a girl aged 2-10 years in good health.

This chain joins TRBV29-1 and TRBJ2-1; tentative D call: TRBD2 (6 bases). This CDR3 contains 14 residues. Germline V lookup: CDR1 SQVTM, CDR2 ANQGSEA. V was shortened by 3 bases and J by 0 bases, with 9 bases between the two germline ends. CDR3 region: CSVEPSASYNEQFF. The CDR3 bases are TGCAGCGTTGAGCCTAGCGCCTCCTACAATGAGCAGTTCTTC.

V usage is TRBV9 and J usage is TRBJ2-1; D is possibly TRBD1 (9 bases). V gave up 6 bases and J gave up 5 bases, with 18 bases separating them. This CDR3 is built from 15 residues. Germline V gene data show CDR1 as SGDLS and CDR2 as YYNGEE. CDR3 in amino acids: CASTGRGQGNNEQFF. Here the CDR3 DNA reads TGTGCCAGCACCGGGAGGGGACAGGGTAACAATGAGCAGTTCTTC.

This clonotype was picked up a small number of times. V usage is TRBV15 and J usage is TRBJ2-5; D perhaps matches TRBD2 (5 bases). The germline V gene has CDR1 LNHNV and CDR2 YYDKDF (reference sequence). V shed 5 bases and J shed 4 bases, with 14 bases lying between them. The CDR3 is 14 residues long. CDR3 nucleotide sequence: TGTGCCACCAGCGGGAGAGGAGGAAGAGAGACCCAGTACTTC. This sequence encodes CATSGRGGRETQYF.

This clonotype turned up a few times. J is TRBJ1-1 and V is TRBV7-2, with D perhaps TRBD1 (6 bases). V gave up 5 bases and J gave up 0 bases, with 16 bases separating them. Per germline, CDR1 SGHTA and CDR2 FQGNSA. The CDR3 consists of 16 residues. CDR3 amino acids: CASSVGRGLMNTEAFF. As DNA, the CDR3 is TGTGCCAGCAGCGTGGGCCGGGGGCTAATGAACACTGAAGCTTTCTTT.

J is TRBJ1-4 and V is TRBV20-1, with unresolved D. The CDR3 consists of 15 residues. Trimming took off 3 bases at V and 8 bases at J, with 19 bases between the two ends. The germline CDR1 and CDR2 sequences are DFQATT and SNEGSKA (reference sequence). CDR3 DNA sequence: TGCAGTGCTAGGCCCGGCGACTTGCATGGGGAAAAACTGTTTTTT. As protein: CSARPGDLHGEKLFF.

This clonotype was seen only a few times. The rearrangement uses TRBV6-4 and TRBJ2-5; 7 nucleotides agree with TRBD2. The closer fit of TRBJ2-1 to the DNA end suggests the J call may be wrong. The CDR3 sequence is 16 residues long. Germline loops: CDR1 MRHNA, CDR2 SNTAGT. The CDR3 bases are TGTGCCAGCAGTGACCTCTGGGAGCGGGGTCTGAATGAGCAGTTCTTC. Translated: CASSDLWERGLNEQFF.

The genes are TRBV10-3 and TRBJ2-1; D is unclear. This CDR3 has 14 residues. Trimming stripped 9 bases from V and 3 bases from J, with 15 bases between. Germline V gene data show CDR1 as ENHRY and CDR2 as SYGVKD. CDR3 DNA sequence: TGTGCCATACTGGAGAGGAAGGACTACAATGAGCAGTTCTTC. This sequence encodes CAILERKDYNEQFF.

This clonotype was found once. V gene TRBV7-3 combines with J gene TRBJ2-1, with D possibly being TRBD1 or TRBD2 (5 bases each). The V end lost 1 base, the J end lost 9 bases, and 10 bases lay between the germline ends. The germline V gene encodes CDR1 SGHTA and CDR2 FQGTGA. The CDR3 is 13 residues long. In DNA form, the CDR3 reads TGTGCCAGCAGCTTAATGGCCGGGGCTGAGCAGTTCTTC. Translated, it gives CASSLMAGAEQFF.

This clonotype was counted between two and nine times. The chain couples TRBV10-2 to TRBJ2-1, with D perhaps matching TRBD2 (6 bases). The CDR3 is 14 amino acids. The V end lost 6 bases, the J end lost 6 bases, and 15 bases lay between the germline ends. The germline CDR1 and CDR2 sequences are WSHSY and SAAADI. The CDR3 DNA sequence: TGCGCCAGCAGACCTCGCCCGGGAGCCAATGAGCAGTTCTTC. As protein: CASRPRPGANEQFF.

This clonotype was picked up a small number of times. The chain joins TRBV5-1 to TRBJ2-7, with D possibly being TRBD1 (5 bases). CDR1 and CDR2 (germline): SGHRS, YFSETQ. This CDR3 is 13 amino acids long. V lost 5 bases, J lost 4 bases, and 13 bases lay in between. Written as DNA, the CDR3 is TGCGCCAGCAGGACGGACACCATATACGAGCAGTACTTC. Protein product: CASRTDTIYEQYF.

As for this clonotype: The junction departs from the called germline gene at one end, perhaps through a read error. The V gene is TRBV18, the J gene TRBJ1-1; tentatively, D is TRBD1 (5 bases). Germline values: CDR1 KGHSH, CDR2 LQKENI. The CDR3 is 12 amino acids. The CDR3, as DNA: TGTGCCAGTTCACCGACAGATCCTGAAGCTTTCTTT. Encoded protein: CASSPTDPEAFF.

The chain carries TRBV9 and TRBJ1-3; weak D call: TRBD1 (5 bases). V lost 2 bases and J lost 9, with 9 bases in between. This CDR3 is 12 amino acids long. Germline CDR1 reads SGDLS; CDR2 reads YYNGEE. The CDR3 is CASSVWGGTIYF. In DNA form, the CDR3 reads TGTGCCAGCAGCGTCTGGGGGGGCACCATATATTTT.

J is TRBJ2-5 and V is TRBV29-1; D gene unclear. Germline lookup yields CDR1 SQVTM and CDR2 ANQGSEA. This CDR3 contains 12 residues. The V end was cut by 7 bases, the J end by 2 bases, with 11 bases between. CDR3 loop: CSGPVDQETQYF. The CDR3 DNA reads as TGCAGCGGACCGGTAGATCAAGAGACCCAGTACTTC. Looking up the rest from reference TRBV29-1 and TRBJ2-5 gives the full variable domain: SAVISQKPSRDICQRGTSLTIQCQVDSQVTMMFWYRQQPGQSLTLIATANQGSEATYESGFVIDKFPISRPNLTFSTLTVSNMSPEDSSIYLCSGPVDQETQYFGPGTRLLVL.

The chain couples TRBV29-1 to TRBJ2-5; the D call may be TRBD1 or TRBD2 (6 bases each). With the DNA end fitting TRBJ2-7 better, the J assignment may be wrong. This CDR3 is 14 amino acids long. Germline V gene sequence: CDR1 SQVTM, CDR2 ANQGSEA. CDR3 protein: CSVVNGGGRYEQYF. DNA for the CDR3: TGCAGCGTTGTAAACGGAGGGGGTCGCTACGAGCAGTACTTC.

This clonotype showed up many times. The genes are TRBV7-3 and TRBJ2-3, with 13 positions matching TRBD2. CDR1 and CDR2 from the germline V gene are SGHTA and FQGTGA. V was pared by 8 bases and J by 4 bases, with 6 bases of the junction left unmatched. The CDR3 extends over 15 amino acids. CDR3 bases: TGTGCCAGCCGAAGGACTAGCGGGGGTTCAGATACGCAGTATTTT. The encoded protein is CASRRTSGGSDTQYF.

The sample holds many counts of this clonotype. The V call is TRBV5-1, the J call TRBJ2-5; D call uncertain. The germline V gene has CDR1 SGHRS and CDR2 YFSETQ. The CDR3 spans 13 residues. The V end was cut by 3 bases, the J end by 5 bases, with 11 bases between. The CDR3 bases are TGCGCCAGCAGCTCGAACGAGAGGGAGACCCAGTACTTC. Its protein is CASSSNERETQYF.

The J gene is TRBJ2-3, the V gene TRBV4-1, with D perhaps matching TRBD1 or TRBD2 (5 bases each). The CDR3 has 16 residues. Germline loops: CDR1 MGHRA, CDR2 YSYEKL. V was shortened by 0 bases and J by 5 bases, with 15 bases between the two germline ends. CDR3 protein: CASSQDPGASKDTQYF. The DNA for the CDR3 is TGCGCCAGCAGCCAAGATCCCGGGGCGAGTAAAGATACGCAGTATTTT.

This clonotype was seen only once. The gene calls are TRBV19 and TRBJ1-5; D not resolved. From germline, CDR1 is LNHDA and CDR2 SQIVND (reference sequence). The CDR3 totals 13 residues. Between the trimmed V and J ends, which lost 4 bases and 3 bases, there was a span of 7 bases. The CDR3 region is CASSTNLNQPQHF. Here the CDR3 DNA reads TGTGCCAGTAGTACAAATCTCAATCAGCCCCAGCATTTT.

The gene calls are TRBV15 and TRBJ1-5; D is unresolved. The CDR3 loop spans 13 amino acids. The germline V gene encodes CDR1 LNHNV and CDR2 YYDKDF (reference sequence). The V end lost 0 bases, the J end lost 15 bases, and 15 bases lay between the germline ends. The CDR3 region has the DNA TGTGCCACCAGCAGAGACGGAAATGGCCCCAGGCATTTT. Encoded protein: CATSRDGNGPRHF.

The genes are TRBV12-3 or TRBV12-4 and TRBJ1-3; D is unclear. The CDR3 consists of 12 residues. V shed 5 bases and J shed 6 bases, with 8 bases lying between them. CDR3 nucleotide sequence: TGTGCCAGCAGTCGGGGTGAAAACACCATATATTTT. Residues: CASSRGENTIYF.

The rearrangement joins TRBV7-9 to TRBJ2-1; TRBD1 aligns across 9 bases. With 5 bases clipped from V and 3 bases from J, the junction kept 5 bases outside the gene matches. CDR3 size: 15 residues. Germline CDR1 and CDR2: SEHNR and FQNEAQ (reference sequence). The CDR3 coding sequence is TGTGCCAGCAGCGCCCGGGACAGGGACTACAATGAGCAGTTCTTC. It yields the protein CASSARDRDYNEQFF.

CDR3: CASSRGQSPYEQYF. CDR3 bases: TGTGCCAGCAGCCGCGGACAGAGCCCCTACGAGCAGTACTTC. The chain has TRBV6-6 and TRBJ2-7, with D maybe TRBD1 (6 bases). Germline CDR1 MNHNY, CDR2 SVGAGI (reference sequence). The CDR3 spans 14 residues. Deletions cut 6 bases from V and 2 bases from J, with 14 bases between.

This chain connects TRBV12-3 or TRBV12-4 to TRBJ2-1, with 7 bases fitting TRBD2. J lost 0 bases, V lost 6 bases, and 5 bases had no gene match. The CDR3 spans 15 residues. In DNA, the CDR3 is TGTGCCAGCAGGGCCGGGAGGAGCTCCTACAATGAGCAGTTCTTC. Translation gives CASRAGRSSYNEQFF.

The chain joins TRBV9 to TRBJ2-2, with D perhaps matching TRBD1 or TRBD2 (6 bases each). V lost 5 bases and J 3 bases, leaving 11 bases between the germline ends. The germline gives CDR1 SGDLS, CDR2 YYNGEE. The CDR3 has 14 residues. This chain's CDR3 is CASSEGGYTGELFF. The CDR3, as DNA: TGTGCCAGCAGTGAGGGGGGCTACACCGGGGAGCTGTTTTTT.

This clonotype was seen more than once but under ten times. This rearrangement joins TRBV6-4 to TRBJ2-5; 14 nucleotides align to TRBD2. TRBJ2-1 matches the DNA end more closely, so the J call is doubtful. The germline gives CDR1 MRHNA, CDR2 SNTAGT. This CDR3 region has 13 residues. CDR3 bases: TGTGCCAGCAGTGCTGGGACTAGCGGGAGGCAGTTCTTC. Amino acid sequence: CASSAGTSGRQFF.

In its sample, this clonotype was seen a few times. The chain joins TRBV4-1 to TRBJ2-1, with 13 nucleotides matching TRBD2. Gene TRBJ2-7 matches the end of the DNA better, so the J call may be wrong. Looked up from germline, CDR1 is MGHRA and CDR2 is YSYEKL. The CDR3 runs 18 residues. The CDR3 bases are TGCGCCAGCAGCCCGCGGACTAGCGGGAGCGCTGCGCCCTACGAGCAGTACTTC. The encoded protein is CASSPRTSGSAAPYEQYF.

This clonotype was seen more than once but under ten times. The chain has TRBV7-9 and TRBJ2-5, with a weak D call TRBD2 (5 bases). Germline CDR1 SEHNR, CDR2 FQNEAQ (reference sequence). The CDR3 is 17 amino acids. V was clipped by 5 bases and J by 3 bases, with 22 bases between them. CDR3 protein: CASSHRPEVLVEETQYF. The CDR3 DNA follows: TGTGCCAGCAGCCATAGGCCGGAGGTTTTAGTAGAAGAGACCCAGTACTTC.